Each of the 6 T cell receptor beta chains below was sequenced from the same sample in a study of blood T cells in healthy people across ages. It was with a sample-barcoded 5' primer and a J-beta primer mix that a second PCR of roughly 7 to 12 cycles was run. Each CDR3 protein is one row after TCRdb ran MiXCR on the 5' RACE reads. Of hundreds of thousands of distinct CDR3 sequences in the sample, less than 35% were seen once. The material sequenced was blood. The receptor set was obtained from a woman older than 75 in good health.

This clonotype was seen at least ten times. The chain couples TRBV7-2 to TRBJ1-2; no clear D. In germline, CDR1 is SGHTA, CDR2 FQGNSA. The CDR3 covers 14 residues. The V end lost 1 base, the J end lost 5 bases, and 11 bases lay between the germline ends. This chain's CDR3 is CASSLENIPYGYTF. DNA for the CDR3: TGTGCCAGCAGCTTAGAAAACATTCCGTATGGCTACACCTTC.

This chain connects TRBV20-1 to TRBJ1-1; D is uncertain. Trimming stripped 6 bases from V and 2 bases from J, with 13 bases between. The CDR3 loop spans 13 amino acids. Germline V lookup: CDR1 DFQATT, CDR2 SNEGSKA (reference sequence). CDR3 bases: TGCAGTGCCCGCCGTCACCCCAACACTGAAGCTTTCTTT. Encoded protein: CSARRHPNTEAFF.

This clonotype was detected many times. The CDR3 bases are TGCGCCAGCAGCCAAGCCCCCTACAGGGGGCCTCAGCCCCAGCATTTT. It encodes CASSQAPYRGPQPQHF. The chain is built from TRBV4-1 and TRBJ1-5; 9 nucleotides align to TRBD1. Germline trimming cut 1 base from V and 6 bases from J; bases unmatched to any gene: 7. This CDR3 is 16 amino acids long. In germline, CDR1 is MGHRA, CDR2 YSYEKL.

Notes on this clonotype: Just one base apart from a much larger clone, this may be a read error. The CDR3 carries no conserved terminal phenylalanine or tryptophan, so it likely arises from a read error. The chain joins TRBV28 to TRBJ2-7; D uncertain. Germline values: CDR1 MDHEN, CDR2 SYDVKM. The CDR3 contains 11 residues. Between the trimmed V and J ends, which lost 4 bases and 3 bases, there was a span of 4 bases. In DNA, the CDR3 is TGTGCCAGCAGTTCGGTCTACGAGCAGTACTGC. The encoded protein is CASSSVYEQYC.

The CDR3 sequence is CSAREAMGNTEAFF. CDR3 coding DNA: TGCAGTGCTAGAGAGGCGATGGGGAACACTGAAGCTTTCTTT. The chain links TRBV20-1 to TRBJ1-1; D gene ambiguous. Trimming shortened V by 0 bases and J by 1 base, and 9 bases separated the two germline ends. The CDR3 runs to 14 residues. Germline CDR1 reads DFQATT; CDR2 reads SNEGSKA (reference sequence).

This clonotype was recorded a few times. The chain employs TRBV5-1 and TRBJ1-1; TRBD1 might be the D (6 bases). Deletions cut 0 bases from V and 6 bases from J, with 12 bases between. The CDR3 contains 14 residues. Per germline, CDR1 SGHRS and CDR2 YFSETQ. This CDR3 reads CASSLGSGASEAFF. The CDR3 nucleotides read TGCGCCAGCAGCTTGGGATCGGGGGCCTCTGAAGCTTTCTTT.